This T cell receptor (beta chain) was sequenced during a study of blood T cell repertoires in COVID-19. The wider study: The analysed material was cDNA or gDNA that came from T cells, B-cell-depleted T cells, or PBMCs.

Original data processing: Estimates of nucleated cell counts were drawn from the amplification of reference gene primers. Sequencing used immunoSEQ multiplex PCR; TCRdb keeps in-frame clones, though not all of them. Clone size and the V and J calls come from that table; the DNA yielded D and trimming. Among some 300,000 clones, roughly 89% were seen once, and the ten largest hold approximately 4.5%. Enrolled through a virtual design, the participants were between about 18 and 100 years of age and came from under 25 US areas. Cohort assignment relied on participant-reported clinical history. This clonotype was sampled from a young woman with acute COVID-19. Sequenced material: PBMCs or T cells enriched from blood (not recorded which).

CDR3 residues: CASTQTGYNTEAFF. The CDR3 coding sequence is TGTGCCAGCACCCAAACAGGTTATAACACTGAAGCTTTCTTT. V and J are TRBV28 and TRBJ1-1, with D perhaps TRBD1 (5 bases). The germline V gene encodes CDR1 MDHEN and CDR2 SYDVKM. The CDR3 consists of 14 residues. Trimming took off 7 bases at V and 2 bases at J, with 14 bases between the two ends.